This T cell receptor beta chain was identified in a study of blood T cells in healthy people across ages. Study-wide results and limits: PBMC samples, being unsorted, prevented any conclusive comparison of naive and antigen-experienced cells. Strong correlation existed between TCR beta diversity and naive T cell percentage. With age, beta diversity per million T cells declined roughly linearly, significantly by 30 to 50.

A sample-barcoded 5' primer and a J-beta primer mix were used in a second PCR of roughly 7 to 11 cycles. TCRdb re-derived calls from the 5' RACE reads in MiXCR, one entry per CDR3 protein. Here the sample spans 730,000 or so distinct CDR3 sequences, 35% to 45% being singletons. The CDR3 extends over 15 amino acids. Germline CDR1 and CDR2: SEHNR and FQNEAQ (reference sequence). Trimming cost V 0 bases and J 2 bases, with 10 bases left between them. At least ten counts were recorded for this clonotype. Its antigen is not identified. The chain joins TRBV7-9 to TRBJ1-2, with a weak D call TRBD1 (5 bases). The sample taken for sequencing was blood. The TCR was taken from a woman aged 55-75 years in good health. The CDR3 DNA reads as TGTGCCAGCAGCTTAGCCCCGGGACCCAACTATGGCTACACCTTC. This codes for CASSLAPGPNYGYTF. Combining the CDR3 with reference TRBV7-9 and TRBJ1-2 gives the whole variable domain DTGVSQNPRHKITKRGQNVTFRCDPISEHNRLYWYRQTLGQGPEFLTYFQNEAQLEKSRLLSDRFSAERPKGSFSTLEIQRTEQGDSAMYLCASSLAPGPNYGYTFGSGTRLTVV.